These 21 T cell receptor beta chains were all obtained from the same sample, sequenced in a study of control samples from healthy donors and cancer patients. TCRdb's table, derived via immunoSEQ multiplex PCR, lists solely in-frame clones and lacks some. The sample lists 90,000 to 120,000 clones; 70% to 85% were seen once. Sequencing used blood. All receptors derive from a man younger than 35 in good health.

This clone has more than one count but fewer than ten. This chain links TRBV4-1 with TRBJ2-5; the D gene is possibly TRBD1 (6 bases). V shed 1 base and J shed 0 bases, with 21 bases lying between them. The CDR3 totals 19 residues. CDR1 is MGHRA, CDR2 YSYEKL, per germline. This CDR3 is CASSQGSIPLTGHQETQYF. As DNA, the CDR3 is TGCGCCAGCAGCCAAGGCTCCATCCCACTCACAGGGCACCAAGAGACCCAGTACTTC.

The chain links TRBV7-2 to TRBJ1-2; D gene ambiguous. The CDR3 spans 14 residues. Per the germline V gene, CDR1 is SGHTA and CDR2 is FQGNSA. V shed 2 bases and J shed 8 bases, with 15 bases lying between them. The CDR3 nucleotides are TGTGCCAGCAGCTTATTAGGGTTCCTAGAGGGCTACACCTTC. Its translation is CASSLLGFLEGYTF.

The genes are TRBV3-1 (or the pseudogene TRBV3-2) and TRBJ1-3; D remains unclear. There are 16 residues in the CDR3. V dropped 0 bases and J dropped 0 bases, with 9 bases sitting between them. Germline lookup yields CDR1 LGHDT and CDR2 YNNKEL (reference sequence). The CDR3 DNA is TGTGCCAGCAGCCAAGATGCCGGGTACTCTGGAAACACCATATATTTT. Protein product: CASSQDAGYSGNTIYF.

This clone was counted once. The V and J genes are TRBV29-1 and TRBJ1-3; maybe TRBD1 (6 bases). CDR1 is SQVTM, CDR2 ANQGSEA, per germline. The V gene lost 3 bases and the J gene lost 1 base, with 10 bases spanning the gap. The CDR3 has 14 residues. DNA for the CDR3: TGCAGCGTTGAGTCAGGGGAATCTGGAAACACCATATATTTT. It is translated as CSVESGESGNTIYF.

This rearrangement joins TRBV5-1 to TRBJ2-3; 8 nucleotides match TRBD2. Germline CDR1 reads SGHRS; CDR2 reads YFSETQ. There are 16 residues in the CDR3. V shed 3 bases, J shed 1 base, and the junction held 7 bases outside the gene matches. This CDR3 is CASSWGLRGGTDTQYF. The CDR3 nucleotides read TGCGCCAGCAGCTGGGGTCTGCGGGGGGGCACAGATACGCAGTATTTT. The full variable domain, its missing parts supplied by reference TRBV5-1 and TRBJ2-3, is KAGVTQTPRYLIKTRGQQVTLSCSPISGHRSVSWYQQTPGQGLQFLFEYFSETQRNKGNFPGRFSGRQFSNSRSEMNVSTLELGDSALYLCASSWGLRGGTDTQYFGPGTRLTVL.

The V and J genes are TRBV30 and TRBJ1-1; D is possibly TRBD1 (6 bases). V lost 5 bases and J 10 bases, leaving 17 bases between the germline ends. The length of the CDR3 is 12 residues. Germline-derived CDR1 and CDR2 are GTSNPN and SVGIG (reference sequence). The CDR3 region is CAWGTGLAGAFF. CDR3 in DNA: TGTGCCTGGGGAACAGGGCTCGCGGGAGCTTTCTTT.

This clone was seen just once. This sequence joins TRBV7-2 and TRBJ2-3, with D tentatively TRBD1 (5 bases). Trimming stripped 1 base from V and 4 bases from J, with 18 bases between. CDR3 length equals 17 residues. Looked up from germline, CDR1 is SGHTA and CDR2 is FQGNSA. CDR3 amino acids: CASSLGLGLARSDTQYF. Here the CDR3 DNA reads TGTGCCAGCAGCTTAGGATTGGGGCTCGCGCGTTCAGATACGCAGTATTTT. Supplemented by reference TRBV7-2 and TRBJ2-3, the full variable domain reads GAGVSQSPSNKVTEKGKDVELRCDPISGHTALYWYRQSLGQGLEFLIYFQGNSAPDKSGLPSDRFSAERTGGSVSTLTIQRTQQEDSAVYLCASSLGLGLARSDTQYFGPGTRLTVL.

This chain connects TRBV27 to TRBJ2-7; D perhaps matches TRBD2 (6 bases). Germline loops: CDR1 MNHEY, CDR2 SMNVEV (reference sequence). This CDR3 contains 14 residues. Trimming removed 3 bases from V and 7 bases from J, with 16 bases in between. The CDR3 loop reads CASSFRAGWGEQYV. The CDR3 nucleotides are TGTGCCAGCAGTTTTAGGGCGGGGTGGGGTGAGCAGTACGTC.

This clone has just a few counts. This sample includes further DNA sequences coding for the same CDR3. This rearrangement joins TRBV25-1 to TRBJ2-3; D not certain. The germline V gene has CDR1 MGHDK and CDR2 SYGVNS. The CDR3 is 14 amino acids. V dropped 1 base and J dropped 2 bases, with 7 bases sitting between them. The CDR3 bases are TGTGCCAGCAGTGAATTTAGTCTCACAGATACGCAGTATTTT. Translated, it gives CASSEFSLTDTQYF.

This clone was picked up one time. The chain employs TRBV2 and TRBJ2-1, with TRBD2 identical over 9 bases. Trimming at V came to 7 bases and at J to 0 bases, leaving 7 bases not matched to a gene. CDR3 length equals 16 residues. The germline V gene encodes CDR1 SNHLY and CDR2 FYNNEI. CDR3 sequence: CASTRKRGDSYNEQFF. CDR3 nucleotide sequence: TGTGCCAGCACTAGAAAGCGGGGGGACTCCTACAATGAGCAGTTCTTC. Full variable domain (rest looked up from reference TRBV2 and TRBJ2-1): EPEVTQTPSHQVTQMGQEVILRCVPISNHLYFYWYRQILGQKVEFLVSFYNNEISEKSEIFDDQFSVERPDGSNFTLKIRSTKLEDSAMYFCASTRKRGDSYNEQFFGPGTRLTVL.

The rearrangement joins TRBV6-1 to TRBJ1-2; D is undetermined. Germline CDR1 and CDR2: MNHNS and SASEGT. The CDR3 has 13 amino acids. V lost 3 bases and J lost 6, with 11 bases in between. The CDR3 loop is CASSDVGSNGYTF. The DNA of the CDR3 is TGTGCCAGCAGTGATGTTGGTAGTAATGGCTACACCTTC.

The V call is TRBV24-1, the J call TRBJ2-2; D remains ambiguous. This CDR3 has 13 residues. Germline V lookup: CDR1 KGHDR, CDR2 SFDVKD. The V end lost 8 bases, the J end lost 0 bases, and 6 bases lay between the germline ends. DNA for the CDR3: TGTGCCACCATGAACTCGAACACCGGGGAGCTGTTTTTT. Its translation: CATMNSNTGELFF.

The chain recombines TRBV27 with TRBJ1-4, with 8 bases that match TRBD1. CDR1 and CDR2 from the germline V gene are MNHEY and SMNVEV (reference sequence). The CDR3 is made up of 12 amino acids. The V gene end was trimmed by 8 bases and the J gene end by 8 bases; junction bases not matched to a gene: 4. In nucleotides, the CDR3 is TGTGCCAGCCGCAGGGGGCGGGAAAAACTGTTTTTT. As protein: CASRRGREKLFF.

This chain joins TRBV4-1 and TRBJ2-1; no firm D call. This CDR3 region has 12 residues. V dropped 4 bases and J dropped 6 bases, with 7 bases sitting between them. Germline CDR1 reads MGHRA; CDR2 reads YSYEKL. CDR3 loop: CASSPWGNEQFF. The CDR3 nucleotides are TGCGCCAGCAGCCCCTGGGGCAATGAGCAGTTCTTC.

The chain couples TRBV7-8 to TRBJ1-2; no reliable D call. The CDR3 spans 17 residues. With 5 bases removed from V and 1 base from J, the gap between germline ends came to 20 bases. CDR1 is SGHVS and CDR2 is FQNEAQ in the germline V gene. The CDR3 is CASSPDGETPYNYGYTF. The CDR3 coding sequence is TGTGCCAGCAGCCCCGACGGGGAGACTCCGTATAACTATGGCTACACCTTC.

The rearrangement links TRBV29-1 to TRBJ2-3; D might be TRBD1 (5 bases). Between the trimmed V and J ends, which lost 0 bases and 10 bases, there was a span of 11 bases. The germline V gene encodes CDR1 SQVTM and CDR2 ANQGSEA. This CDR3 has 12 amino acids. The CDR3 DNA follows: TGCAGCGTTGAAGAGTCACAGGCTGCGCAGTATTTT. Amino acid sequence: CSVEESQAAQYF.

The rearrangement links TRBV7-2 to TRBJ1-2; 7 nucleotides align to TRBD1. The CDR3 has 15 amino acids. With V trimmed by 5 bases and J by 6 bases, 12 bases remained unmatched. Germline loops: CDR1 SGHTA, CDR2 FQGNSA. The CDR3 sequence: CASSRDRATSNGYTF. CDR3 DNA: TGTGCCAGCAGCCGGGACAGAGCTACCTCTAATGGCTACACCTTC.

V is TRBV6-5 and J is TRBJ1-1; D remains unclear. The germline gives CDR1 MNHEY, CDR2 SVGAGI. CDR3 size: 15 residues. V lost 5 bases and J 5 bases, leaving 18 bases between the germline ends. The CDR3 loop reads CASSPSDWEGTEAFF. As DNA, the CDR3 is TGTGCCAGCAGTCCCTCCGACTGGGAAGGGACTGAAGCTTTCTTT.

The gene calls are TRBV7-2 and TRBJ1-6, with D perhaps matching TRBD1 (5 bases). Per germline, CDR1 SGHTA and CDR2 FQGNSA. This CDR3 has 15 residues. The V end was cut by 1 base, the J end by 6 bases, with 10 bases between. The CDR3 coding sequence is TGTGCCAGCAGCTTAGTTGGGACGGGTAATTCACCCCTCCACTTT. This translates into CASSLVGTGNSPLHF.

There are a few counts of this clone. V gene TRBV5-4 combines with J gene TRBJ1-3; the D gene is possibly TRBD1 (5 bases). The CDR3 is made up of 15 amino acids. With 2 bases removed from V and 1 base from J, the gap between germline ends came to 10 bases. Germline CDR1 reads SGHNT; CDR2 reads YYREEE (reference sequence). The CDR3 sequence is CASSFGRASGNTIYF. The CDR3 DNA is TGTGCCAGCAGCTTCGGCAGGGCTTCTGGAAACACCATATATTTT.

The V call is TRBV30, the J call TRBJ2-1; 8 nucleotides match TRBD2. Unmatched junction bases numbered 10, after V lost 2 bases and J lost 7 bases. CDR1 GTSNPN and CDR2 SVGIG come from the germline V gene (reference sequence). The CDR3 is 15 residues long. DNA for the CDR3: TGTGCCTGGAGTACCGACGGGGGGGCCGGGAATGAGCAGTTCTTC. Amino acid sequence: CAWSTDGGAGNEQFF.